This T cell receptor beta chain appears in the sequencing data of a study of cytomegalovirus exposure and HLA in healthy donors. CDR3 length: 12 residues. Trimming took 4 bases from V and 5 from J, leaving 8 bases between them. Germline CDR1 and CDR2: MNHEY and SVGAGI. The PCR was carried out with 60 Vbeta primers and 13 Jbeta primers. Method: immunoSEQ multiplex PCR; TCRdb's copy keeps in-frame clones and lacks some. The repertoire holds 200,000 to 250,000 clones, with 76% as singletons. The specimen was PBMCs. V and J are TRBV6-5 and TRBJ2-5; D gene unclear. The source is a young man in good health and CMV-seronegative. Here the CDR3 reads CASSSLRETQYF. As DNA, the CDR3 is TGTGCCAGCAGTTCCCTCAGGGAGACCCAGTACTTC.